This record looks at one T cell receptor beta chain sequence and its context. The CDR3 runs to 13 residues. The germline CDR1 and CDR2 sequences are MNHEY and SVGAGI. V was shortened by 6 bases and J by 8 bases, with 16 bases between the two germline ends. Time point defined: pre-treatment baseline. The data stem from a study of blood T cell dynamics during melanoma immunotherapy. The repertoire was sequenced with immunoSEQ multiplex PCR; TCRdb's copy has only in-frame clones and lacks some. The sample holds over 6,500 clones; over 60% are singletons and the top ten take 28%. The TCR originated in a human donor with melanoma. V is TRBV6-5 and J is TRBJ1-2; a possible D gene is TRBD1 (5 bases). This material consisted of blood, taken from a patient treated with checkpoint blockade. The CDR3 DNA is TGTGCCAGCAGGGTGGACACCGCGGGGGGCTACACCTTC. Translating gives CASRVDTAGGYTF.